This entry lists 27 T cell receptor beta chains sequenced from one sample in a study of vaccination effects on CD4 cells after COVID-19. With the ViraFEST assay, the study expanded antigen-specific CD4+ T cells using viral peptide pools, then sequenced them. Isolating CD4+ T cells followed ten to eleven days of culture. Sequencing was performed with immunoSEQ multiplex PCR; in TCRdb, only in-frame clones are kept and a portion is missing. The table shows fewer than 65,000 clones, with roughly 76% occurring only once. Their antigens remain unidentified. The sample here was CD4+ T cells from PBMCs cultured with HCoV-229E spike peptides, taken before COVID-19 vaccination. The receptor set was obtained from a human donor who received a COVID-19 vaccine.

The chain uses TRBV24-1 and TRBJ2-3; D not certain. CDR3 length: 12 amino acids. Trimming removed 4 bases at V and 11 bases at J, with 12 bases between. Germline assignment: CDR1 KGHDR and CDR2 SFDVKD. This CDR3 is CATSESLGGQYF. As DNA, the CDR3 is TGTGCCACCAGTGAGTCTCTTGGCGGGCAGTATTTT.

The chain joins TRBV5-4 to TRBJ1-1; perhaps TRBD1 as D (6 bases). V was pared by 3 bases and J by 8 bases, with 11 bases between. Germline assignment: CDR1 SGHNT and CDR2 YYREEE (reference sequence). The CDR3 sequence is 12 residues long. The CDR3 here is CASSYGGSEAFF. CDR3 in DNA: TGTGCCAGCAGCTATGGGGGCAGCGAAGCTTTCTTT.

V is TRBV6-1 and J is TRBJ1-5, with D possibly TRBD1 on 6 matching bases. V dropped 2 bases and J dropped 1 base, with 12 bases sitting between them. Germline V gives CDR1 MNHNS, CDR2 SASEGT. This CDR3 region has 16 residues. This CDR3 is CASSERRDISNQPQHF. For the CDR3, the DNA is TGTGCCAGCAGTGAACGCCGGGACATAAGCAATCAGCCCCAGCATTTT.

The chain employs TRBV2 and TRBJ1-1; D not certain. In germline, CDR1 is SNHLY, CDR2 FYNNEI. The V and J ends lost 4 bases and 1 base respectively, with 7 bases between them. The CDR3 extends over 13 amino acids. The CDR3 nucleotides read TGTGCCAGCAGTGGGTCGGGGAACACTGAAGCTTTCTTT. Translated: CASSGSGNTEAFF. The variable domain in full, with the rest retrieved from reference TRBV2 and TRBJ1-1, is EPEVTQTPSHQVTQMGQEVILRCVPISNHLYFYWYRQILGQKVEFLVSFYNNEISEKSEIFDDQFSVERPDGSNFTLKIRSTKLEDSAMYFCASSGSGNTEAFFGQGTRLTVV.

The rearrangement links TRBV11-2 to TRBJ2-5; either TRBD1 or TRBD2 may fit D (6 bases each). Trimming removed 1 base at V and 1 base at J, with 10 bases between. Germline V gene sequence: CDR1 SGHAT, CDR2 FQNNGV. CDR3 length: 15 residues. CDR3 coding DNA: TGTGCCAGCAGCTTAGGAAGGGGGGCCCAAGAGACCCAGTACTTC. Its translation: CASSLGRGAQETQYF.

The V and J genes are TRBV28 and TRBJ2-5, with 11 bases that match TRBD2. This CDR3 has 15 residues. Germline V gene data show CDR1 as MDHEN and CDR2 as SYDVKM. After removal of 5 bases from V and 3 bases from J, the junction contained 5 bases not matched to a gene. The CDR3 DNA is TGTGCCAGCAGTCCCCCGACTAGCGGGGAAGAGACCCAGTACTTC. It codes for CASSPPTSGEETQYF. Complete variable domain (other parts from reference TRBV28 and TRBJ2-5): DVKVTQSSRYLVKRTGEKVFLECVQDMDHENMFWYRQDPGLGLRLIYFSYDVKMKEKGDIPEGYSVSREKKERFSLILESASTNQTSMYLCASSPPTSGEETQYFGPGTRLLVL.

The chain is built from TRBV6-5 and TRBJ2-3; TRBD1 agrees at 8 bases. V shed 8 bases and J 0 bases; nucleotides not matched to a gene: 4. The CDR3 loop spans 14 amino acids. In germline, CDR1 is MNHEY, CDR2 SVGAGI. CDR3 in amino acids: CASARQGSTDTQYF. CDR3 bases: TGTGCCAGCGCGAGACAGGGGAGCACAGATACGCAGTATTTT.

CDR3 loop: CASSTAGQPNTGELFF. The CDR3 DNA is TGCGCCAGCAGCACAGCGGGACAACCGAACACCGGGGAGCTGTTTTTT. The V gene is TRBV5-1, the J gene TRBJ2-2; D is possibly TRBD2 (7 bases). The CDR3 totals 16 residues. V was cut by 4 bases and J by 0 bases, with 13 bases left in between. Germline V lookup: CDR1 SGHRS, CDR2 YFSETQ. Based on the CDR3 plus reference TRBV5-1 and TRBJ2-2, the full variable domain is KAGVTQTPRYLIKTRGQQVTLSCSPISGHRSVSWYQQTPGQGLQFLFEYFSETQRNKGNFPGRFSGRQFSNSRSEMNVSTLELGDSALYLCASSTAGQPNTGELFFGEGSRLTVL.

The V call is TRBV19, the J call TRBJ1-1; 9 bases align to TRBD1. V lost 3 bases, J lost 4 bases, and 12 bases stayed unmatched. Germline CDR1 is LNHDA and CDR2 is SQIVND (reference sequence). This CDR3 is built from 17 residues. CDR3 residues: CASSIGPTGGRGTEAFF. CDR3 coding DNA: TGTGCCAGTAGTATTGGGCCAACAGGGGGCCGGGGCACTGAAGCTTTCTTT.

This clone came up once. This chain links TRBV5-6 with TRBJ1-2; D call uncertain. Germline V gene lookup returns CDR1 SGHDT and CDR2 YYEEEE. Trimming removed 4 bases from V and 5 bases from J, with 18 bases in between. CDR3 size: 15 residues. The CDR3 spells CASSAGPSPVYGYTF. As DNA, the CDR3 is TGTGCCAGCAGCGCCGGACCGAGCCCGGTATATGGCTACACCTTC.

The sample holds a few counts of this clone. The J gene is TRBJ1-6, the V gene TRBV19, with 9 positions matching TRBD1. Germline loops: CDR1 LNHDA, CDR2 SQIVND (reference sequence). The junction had 5 bases not matched to a gene; V was cut back by 4 bases and J by 7 bases. The length of the CDR3 is 15 residues. CDR3 region: CASSTTGGGNSPLHF. Here the CDR3 DNA reads TGTGCCAGTAGTACCACAGGGGGCGGGAATTCACCCCTCCACTTT.

The chain links TRBV9 to TRBJ1-1; D might be TRBD1 (5 bases). Germline CDR1 is SGDLS and CDR2 is YYNGEE. The CDR3 totals 15 residues. Trimming removed 0 bases from V and 1 base from J, with 10 bases in between. CDR3 region: CASSVEGAWNTEAFF. As DNA, the CDR3 is TGTGCCAGCAGCGTAGAAGGGGCCTGGAACACTGAAGCTTTCTTT.

The chain has TRBV30 and TRBJ1-4; D remains unclear. The CDR3 spans 17 residues. CDR1 and CDR2 from the germline V gene are GTSNPN and SVGIG (reference sequence). Trimming removed 0 bases from V and 4 bases from J, with 18 bases in between. CDR3 amino acids: CAWSVMRVATGNEKLFF. The CDR3 nucleotides read TGTGCCTGGAGTGTAATGCGGGTGGCCACGGGTAATGAAAAACTGTTTTTT. The full variable domain, completed using reference TRBV30 and TRBJ1-4, is SQTIHQWPATLVQPVGSPLSLECTVEGTSNPNLYWYRQAAGRGLQLLFYSVGIGQISSEVPQNLSASRPQDRQFILSSKKLLLSDSGFYLCAWSVMRVATGNEKLFFGSGTQLSVL.

The chain joins TRBV6-5 to TRBJ2-7; 7 nucleotides agree with TRBD1. The V segment lost 5 bases and the J segment 6 bases; nucleotides outside the gene matches: 7. From germline, CDR1 is MNHEY and CDR2 SVGAGI. The CDR3 runs 13 residues. The CDR3 nucleotides are TGTGCCAGCAGTACCAACAGGGGTGGCGAGCAGTACGTC. This codes for CASSTNRGGEQYV.

The chain is built from TRBV14 and TRBJ2-2; 9 bases line up with TRBD1. Germline CDR1 reads SGHDN; CDR2 reads FVKESK. This CDR3 comprises 16 residues. V shed 5 bases, J shed 4 bases, and the junction held 8 bases outside the gene matches. This CDR3 reads CASSAPQGAFTGELFF. CDR3 coding DNA: TGTGCCAGCAGCGCCCCACAGGGGGCCTTCACCGGGGAGCTGTTTTTT.

V gene TRBV25-1 combines with J gene TRBJ2-5, with D maybe TRBD2 (6 bases). The CDR3 loop spans 14 amino acids. CDR1 and CDR2 from the germline V gene are MGHDK and SYGVNS. V lost 1 base and J lost 2, with 8 bases in between. The CDR3 coding sequence is TGTGCCAGCAGTGAATGGGGGGATCAAGAGACCCAGTACTTC. Translated, it gives CASSEWGDQETQYF.

This chain uses TRBV6-5 with TRBJ1-6; a weak D match, TRBD1 (5 bases). V shed 7 bases and J shed 7 bases, with 14 bases lying between them. The V gene's germline CDR1 is MNHEY and CDR2 SVGAGI. The CDR3 has 14 residues. This CDR3 reads CASTRGHPNSPLHF. CDR3 bases: TGTGCCAGCACCCGCGGACATCCGAATTCACCCCTCCACTTT.

The chain has TRBV25-1 and TRBJ1-2; 7 positions match TRBD1. There are 13 residues in the CDR3. V shed 3 bases and J 8 bases; nucleotides not matched to a gene: 6. Per the germline V gene, CDR1 is MGHDK and CDR2 is SYGVNS. The CDR3 loop is CASSDLTGKGYTF. Here the CDR3 DNA reads TGTGCCAGCAGTGACCTGACAGGGAAGGGCTACACCTTC.

The rearrangement links TRBV9 to TRBJ2-1; D is ambiguous. The CDR3 loop spans 14 amino acids. V lost 0 bases and J 6 bases, leaving 10 bases between the germline ends. CDR1 is SGDLS, CDR2 YYNGEE, per germline. CDR3 nucleotides: TGTGCCAGCAGCGTAGAGCTTAGTCTCAATGAGCAGTTCTTC. Its translation: CASSVELSLNEQFF.

The V and J genes are TRBV18 and TRBJ1-1; 10 positions match TRBD1. The CDR3 has 15 amino acids. After removal of 3 bases from V and 5 bases from J, the junction contained 6 bases not matched to a gene. CDR1 is KGHSH and CDR2 is LQKENI in the germline V gene. CDR3: CASSPPDRGLTEAFF. In DNA form, the CDR3 reads TGTGCCAGCTCACCTCCCGACAGGGGGCTTACTGAAGCTTTCTTT.

The chain combines TRBV6-1 with TRBJ2-5; no firm D call. Germline V CDR1 and CDR2: MNHNS, SASEGT. The V and J ends lost 2 bases and 4 bases respectively, with 11 bases between them. The CDR3 is 14 residues long. The CDR3 DNA reads as TGTGCCAGCAGTGAAAGTCTCAGGTTAGAGACCCAGTACTTC. Translation gives CASSESLRLETQYF.

The chain joins TRBV5-1 to TRBJ2-3, with 9 bases fitting TRBD2. This CDR3 contains 16 residues. V trimming: 4 bases; J trimming: 2 bases; junction bases outside the gene matches: 8. Germline CDR1 reads SGHRS; CDR2 reads YFSETQ. The CDR3 nucleotides read TGCGCCAGCAGCGACCTAGCGGGGCAACTCACAGATACGCAGTATTTT. This gives the protein CASSDLAGQLTDTQYF. Supplemented by reference TRBV5-1 and TRBJ2-3, the full variable domain reads KAGVTQTPRYLIKTRGQQVTLSCSPISGHRSVSWYQQTPGQGLQFLFEYFSETQRNKGNFPGRFSGRQFSNSRSEMNVSTLELGDSALYLCASSDLAGQLTDTQYFGPGTRLTVL.

Only a few counts were recorded for this clone. V gene TRBV4-2 combines with J gene TRBJ2-3, with D unclear. Looked up from germline, CDR1 is LGHNA and CDR2 is YNFKEQ. Trimming shortened V by 0 bases and J by 3 bases, and 4 bases separated the two germline ends. This CDR3 spans 13 amino acids. The CDR3 reads CASSQERTDTQYF. The CDR3 DNA reads TGTGCCAGCAGCCAAGAAAGGACAGATACGCAGTATTTT.

The chain has TRBV5-1 and TRBJ2-5, with a possible D match to TRBD2 (6 bases). V lost 4 bases and J lost 4, with 8 bases in between. Germline V lookup: CDR1 SGHRS, CDR2 YFSETQ. This CDR3 is 12 amino acids long. The CDR3 DNA reads as TGCGCCAGCAGCGTTAGCGGAGAGACCCAGTACTTC. Its protein is CASSVSGETQYF.

This chain links TRBV27 with TRBJ1-1; tentatively, D is TRBD1 (5 bases). V lost 7 bases to trimming and J lost 7 bases, with 16 bases between them. The CDR3 sequence is 13 residues long. CDR1 is MNHEY, CDR2 SMNVEV, per germline (reference sequence). The CDR3 sequence: CASTRNRGHEAFF. DNA for the CDR3: TGTGCCAGCACCCGAAATAGGGGTCATGAAGCTTTCTTT.

This chain links TRBV29-1 with TRBJ2-3; D is unresolved. The CDR3 covers 13 residues. The germline V gene encodes CDR1 SQVTM and CDR2 ANQGSEA. V was clipped by 5 bases and J by 4 bases, with 13 bases between them. The chain's CDR3 is CSVPPLGPDTQYF. DNA of the CDR3: TGCAGCGTTCCCCCGCTCGGCCCAGATACGCAGTATTTT.

The CDR3 loop reads CANRGKQAGGRVKNEQYV. The CDR3 coding sequence is TGTGCCAACCGGGGGAAGCAAGCGGGGGGCCGTGTTAAAAACGAGCAGTACGTC. V usage is TRBV19 and J usage is TRBJ2-7; TRBD2 matches at 9 bases. Germline CDR1 and CDR2: LNHDA and SQIVND (reference sequence). This CDR3 is built from 18 residues. Unmatched junction bases numbered 24, after V lost 10 bases and J lost 5 bases.